These T cell receptor beta chains were read from a single sample in a study of T-cell reconstitution after alpha-beta-depleted transplantation in children. TCRdb recomputed calls from the PCR reads with MiXCR, one row per CDR3 protein. The data contain 200,000 or so distinct CDR3 sequences, roughly 8.1% of them singletons. Sequencing used PBMCs, mostly from graft donor cells, obtained 360 days after TCRalphabeta/CD19-depleted stem cell transplant. Source of these receptors: a male patient aged 2-15 years who had a stem cell transplant for acute myeloid leukemia, so the T cells may come from the graft donor. The CDR3 runs from the conserved cysteine through the conserved F or W. The D gene is left open where the match is weak. Clone size appears in some rows only: once, few, many, or a class for an expanded clone.

v_gene: TRBV20-1
d_gene: TRBD1
j_gene: TRBJ2-7
abundance: .
CDR3aa: CSARLWGRDRGLFEQYF
CDR3nt: TGCAGTGCTAGGTTATGGGGCCGGGACAGGGGGTTGTTCGAGCAGTACTTC

v_gene: TRBV19
d_gene: .
j_gene: TRBJ2-5
abundance: .
CDR3aa: CASRTSSSQTQYF
CDR3nt: TGTGCCAGTAGAACAAGCTCTAGCCAGACCCAGTACTTC

v_gene: TRBV5-6
d_gene: TRBD1
j_gene: TRBJ1-1
abundance: few
CDR3aa: CASSSGDRVWTEAFF
CDR3nt: TGTGCCAGCAGTTCCGGTGACAGGGTGTGGACTGAAGCTTTCTTT

v_gene: TRBV7-6
d_gene: .
j_gene: TRBJ2-5
abundance: few
CDR3aa: CASSLARGSQETQYF
CDR3nt: TGTGCCAGCAGTCTAGCCCGGGGTAGCCAAGAGACCCAGTACTTC

v_gene: TRBV5-1
d_gene: .
j_gene: TRBJ2-1
abundance: few
CDR3aa: CASSLGGGGSYNEQFF
CDR3nt: TGCGCCAGCAGCTTGGGAGGGGGGGGCTCCTACAATGAGCAGTTCTTC

v_gene: TRBV29-1
d_gene: TRBD2
j_gene: TRBJ2-5
abundance: many
CDR3aa: CSVEQREGLYDQYF
CDR3nt: TGCAGCGTTGAACAGCGGGAGGGCCTTTACGACCAGTACTTC

v_gene: TRBV15
d_gene: .
j_gene: TRBJ2-3
abundance: many
CDR3aa: CATSSDGYTDTQYF
CDR3nt: TGTGCCACCAGCTCCGACGGATACACAGATACGCAGTATTTT

v_gene: TRBV10-3
d_gene: TRBD1
j_gene: TRBJ1-2
abundance: .
CDR3aa: CAISPPTGENGYTF
CDR3nt: TGTGCCATCAGCCCCCCGACAGGGGAAAATGGCTACACCTTC

v_gene: TRBV5-1
d_gene: .
j_gene: TRBJ2-7
abundance: many
CDR3aa: CASSLEVGSSYEQYF
CDR3nt: TGCGCCAGCAGCTTGGAAGTCGGTAGCTCCTACGAGCAGTACTTC

v_gene: TRBV25-1
d_gene: TRBD1
j_gene: TRBJ1-5
abundance: many
CDR3aa: CASSDPGGDQPQHF
CDR3nt: TGTGCCAGCAGTGACCCAGGGGGCGATCAGCCCCAGCATTTT

v_gene: TRBV9
d_gene: .
j_gene: TRBJ2-1
abundance: many
CDR3aa: CASSVELGGRSSYNEQFF
CDR3nt: TGTGCCAGCAGCGTAGAGCTCGGCGGGCGAAGCTCCTACAATGAGCAGTTCTTC

v_gene: TRBV12-3/TRBV12-4
d_gene: .
j_gene: TRBJ1-5
abundance: few
CDR3aa: CASGGGPKNQPQHF
CDR3nt: TGTGCCTCGGGCGGAGGGCCTAAGAATCAGCCCCAGCATTTT

v_gene: TRBV7-6
d_gene: .
j_gene: TRBJ2-3
abundance: .
CDR3aa: CASSLHFSGTTSTDTQYF
CDR3nt: TGTGCCAGCAGCTTGCATTTCAGCGGAACTACTAGCACAGATACGCAGTATTTT

v_gene: TRBV5-6
d_gene: .
j_gene: TRBJ2-2
abundance: many
CDR3aa: CASSFVAIRAGELFF
CDR3nt: TGTGCCAGCAGCTTTGTGGCGATTAGGGCCGGGGAGCTGTTTTTT

v_gene: TRBV20-1
d_gene: .
j_gene: TRBJ2-3
abundance: .
CDR3aa: CSARFIQALTPTDTQYF
CDR3nt: TGCAGTGCTAGATTCATCCAGGCCTTGACCCCCACAGATACGCAGTATTTT

v_gene: TRBV25-1
d_gene: .
j_gene: TRBJ2-7
abundance: .
CDR3aa: CASSERGREVYEQYF
CDR3nt: TGTGCCAGCAGTGAACGGGGCAGGGAAGTATACGAGCAGTACTTC

v_gene: TRBV20-1
d_gene: TRBD2
j_gene: TRBJ2-1
abundance: many
CDR3aa: CSAGETSANEQFF
CDR3nt: TGCAGTGCTGGGGAGACTAGCGCGAATGAGCAGTTCTTC

v_gene: TRBV20-1
d_gene: .
j_gene: TRBJ2-1
abundance: many
CDR3aa: CSARRAGNNEQFF
CDR3nt: TGCAGTGCTAGAAGGGCAGGGAACAATGAGCAGTTCTTC

v_gene: TRBV29-1
d_gene: TRBD1
j_gene: TRBJ1-1
abundance: .
CDR3aa: CSVGQGWETEAFF
CDR3nt: TGCAGCGTGGGACAGGGGTGGGAGACTGAAGCTTTCTTT

v_gene: TRBV7-6
d_gene: .
j_gene: TRBJ2-1
abundance: .
CDR3aa: CASSLAPATRLSEQFF
CDR3nt: TGTGCCAGCAGCTTAGCGCCTGCCACAAGACTTTCTGAGCAGTTCTTC

v_gene: TRBV6-5
d_gene: TRBD2
j_gene: TRBJ2-7
abundance: .
CDR3aa: CASTETSGRHYF
CDR3nt: TGTGCCAGCACCGAGACTAGCGGGAGACATTACTTC

v_gene: TRBV5-1
d_gene: TRBD1
j_gene: TRBJ1-1
abundance: many
CDR3aa: CASSLHFGTGTNTEAFF
CDR3nt: TGCGCCAGCAGCTTGCATTTCGGGACAGGGACGAACACTGAAGCTTTCTTT

v_gene: TRBV12-3/TRBV12-4
d_gene: .
j_gene: TRBJ1-5
abundance: many
CDR3aa: CASRPPGDNSNQPQHF
CDR3nt: TGTGCCAGCAGGCCTCCGGGAGACAATAGCAATCAGCCCCAGCATTTT

v_gene: TRBV4-2
d_gene: TRBD1
j_gene: TRBJ2-2
abundance: many
CDR3aa: CASSQVQGAGGELFF
CDR3nt: TGTGCCAGCAGCCAAGTACAGGGGGCAGGCGGGGAGCTGTTTTTT

v_gene: TRBV7-2
d_gene: TRBD2
j_gene: TRBJ2-5
abundance: .
CDR3aa: CASSPGLAGAGETQYF
CDR3nt: TGTGCCAGCAGCCCGGGACTAGCGGGAGCAGGGGAGACCCAGTACTTC

v_gene: TRBV11-2
d_gene: TRBD2
j_gene: TRBJ2-1
abundance: .
CDR3aa: CASSLGGTSGGSIYNEQFF
CDR3nt: TGTGCCAGCAGCTTAGGAGGGACTAGCGGGGGGTCCATTTACAATGAGCAGTTCTTC

v_gene: TRBV15
d_gene: TRBD1
j_gene: TRBJ1-2
abundance: few
CDR3aa: CATSATPRQGGGYTF
CDR3nt: TGTGCCACCAGCGCAACTCCCCGACAGGGCGGGGGCTACACCTTC

v_gene: TRBV12-3/TRBV12-4
d_gene: .
j_gene: TRBJ2-1
abundance: .
CDR3aa: CASSLGVLSSYNEQFF
CDR3nt: TGTGCCAGCAGTTTAGGGGTGTTGAGCTCCTACAATGAGCAGTTCTTC

v_gene: TRBV29-1
d_gene: .
j_gene: TRBJ1-2
abundance: few
CDR3aa: CSVEDSTGLRPYGYTF
CDR3nt: TGCAGCGTTGAAGACTCGACAGGCCTGCGGCCCTATGGCTACACCTTC

v_gene: TRBV4-1
d_gene: .
j_gene: TRBJ1-4
abundance: .
CDR3aa: CASSQYGTGGEKLFF
CDR3nt: TGCGCCAGCAGCCAGTACGGGACGGGGGGTGAAAAACTGTTTTTT

v_gene: TRBV18
d_gene: TRBD2
j_gene: TRBJ2-1
abundance: few
CDR3aa: CASSGLAGARGNEQFF
CDR3nt: TGTGCCAGCTCAGGTTTAGCGGGAGCCAGGGGCAATGAGCAGTTCTTC

v_gene: TRBV7-6
d_gene: .
j_gene: TRBJ1-6
abundance: many
CDR3aa: CASSSGRNSPLHF
CDR3nt: TGTGCCAGCAGCTCGGGACGGAATTCACCCCTCCACTTT

v_gene: TRBV20-1
d_gene: TRBD2
j_gene: TRBJ2-3
abundance: few
CDR3aa: CSARGLAGGGRTDTQYF
CDR3nt: TGCAGTGCTAGGGGACTAGCGGGAGGGGGGCGCACAGATACGCAGTATTTT

v_gene: TRBV10-3
d_gene: TRBD2
j_gene: TRBJ2-7
abundance: .
CDR3aa: CAIRTSGRNEQYF
CDR3nt: TGTGCCATCAGGACTAGCGGGAGGAACGAGCAGTACTTC

v_gene: TRBV5-1
d_gene: .
j_gene: TRBJ2-3
abundance: many
CDR3aa: CASSLGPTTDTQYF
CDR3nt: TGCGCCAGCAGCTTAGGGCCGACCACAGATACGCAGTATTTT

v_gene: TRBV20-1
d_gene: .
j_gene: TRBJ2-5
abundance: many
CDR3aa: CSGEATGQETQYF
CDR3nt: TGCAGTGGAGAGGCGACAGGTCAAGAGACCCAGTACTTC